The T cell receptor (beta chain) under discussion was sequenced for a study of regulatory T cells in long-lasting Graves disease. This clonotype was recorded many times. Time point reported: newly diagnosed GD, antithyroid drugs for less than 3 months. From PBMCs, RNA was extracted and then used to make the TCR library. Trimming removed 5 bases from V and 4 bases from J, with 8 bases in between. Per the germline V gene, CDR1 is SGHVS and CDR2 is FQNEAQ. This CDR3 contains 12 residues. Libraries of TCR beta came from iRepertoire HTBI primers plus Arm-PCR of CDR3 regions. Each CDR3 protein gets one entry after TCRdb re-called the multiplex PCR reads with MiXCR. The sample includes some 330,000 distinct CDR3 sequences, 10% to 15% of them seen just once. The same data also contributed to another study, on T cells in Graves' hyperthyroidism and ophthalmopathy.

The rearrangement uses TRBV7-8 and TRBJ1-2, with D perhaps matching TRBD1 (5 bases). This TCR was recovered from a woman aged 18-29 years with Graves disease. The sample here was peripheral blood mononuclear cells (PBMCs), taken at new diagnosis, from a patient treated with antithyroid drugs. CDR3 region: CASSVGAYGYTF. The CDR3, as DNA: TGTGCCAGCAGCGTAGGGGCCTATGGCTACACCTTC.